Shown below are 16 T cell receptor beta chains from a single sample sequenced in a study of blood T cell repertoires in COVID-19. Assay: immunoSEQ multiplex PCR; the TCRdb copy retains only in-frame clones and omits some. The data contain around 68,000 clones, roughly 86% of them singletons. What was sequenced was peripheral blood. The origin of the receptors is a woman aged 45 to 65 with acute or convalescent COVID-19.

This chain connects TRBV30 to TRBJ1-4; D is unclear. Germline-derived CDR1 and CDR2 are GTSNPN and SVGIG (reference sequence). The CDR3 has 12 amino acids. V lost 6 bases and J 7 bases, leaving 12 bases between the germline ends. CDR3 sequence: CACPESGEKLFF. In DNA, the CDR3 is TGTGCCTGCCCTGAGAGTGGTGAAAAACTGTTTTTT.

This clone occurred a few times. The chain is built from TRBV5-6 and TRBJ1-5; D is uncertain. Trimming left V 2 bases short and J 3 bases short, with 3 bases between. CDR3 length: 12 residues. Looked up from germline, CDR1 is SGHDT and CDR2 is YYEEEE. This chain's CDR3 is CASSFSNQPQHF. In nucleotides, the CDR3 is TGTGCCAGCAGCTTCTCCAATCAGCCCCAGCATTTT.

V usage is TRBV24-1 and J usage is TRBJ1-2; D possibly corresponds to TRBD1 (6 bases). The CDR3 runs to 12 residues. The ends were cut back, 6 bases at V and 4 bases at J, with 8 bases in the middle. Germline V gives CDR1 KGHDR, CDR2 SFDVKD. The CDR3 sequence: CATSLTGYGYTF. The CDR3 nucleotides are TGTGCCACCAGTCTGACAGGCTATGGCTACACCTTC.

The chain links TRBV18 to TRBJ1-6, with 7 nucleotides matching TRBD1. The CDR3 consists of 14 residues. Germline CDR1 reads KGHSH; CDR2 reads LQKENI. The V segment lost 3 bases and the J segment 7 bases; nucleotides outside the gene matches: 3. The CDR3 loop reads CASSPGTENSPLHF. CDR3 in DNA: TGTGCCAGCTCACCGGGGACAGAGAATTCACCCCTCCACTTT.

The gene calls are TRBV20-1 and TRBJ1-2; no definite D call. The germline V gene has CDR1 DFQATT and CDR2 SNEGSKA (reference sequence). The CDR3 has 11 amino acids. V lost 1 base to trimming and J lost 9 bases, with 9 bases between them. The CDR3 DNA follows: TGCAGTGCTAGAGGGAGGACGCGCTACACCTTC. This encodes CSARGRTRYTF.

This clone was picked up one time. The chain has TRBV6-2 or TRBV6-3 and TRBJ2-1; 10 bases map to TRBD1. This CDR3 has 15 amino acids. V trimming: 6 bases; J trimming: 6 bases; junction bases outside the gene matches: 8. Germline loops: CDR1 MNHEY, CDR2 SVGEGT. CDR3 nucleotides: TGTGCCAGCAGCCCCCCCCGGGACAGGGGCAATGAGCAGTTCTTC. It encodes CASSPPRDRGNEQFF.

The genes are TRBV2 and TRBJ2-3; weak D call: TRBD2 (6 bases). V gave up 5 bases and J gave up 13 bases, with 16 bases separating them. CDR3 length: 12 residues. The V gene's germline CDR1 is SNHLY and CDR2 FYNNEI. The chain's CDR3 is CASSWDSRWEYF. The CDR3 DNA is TGTGCCAGCAGTTGGGACTCACGGTGGGAGTATTTT.

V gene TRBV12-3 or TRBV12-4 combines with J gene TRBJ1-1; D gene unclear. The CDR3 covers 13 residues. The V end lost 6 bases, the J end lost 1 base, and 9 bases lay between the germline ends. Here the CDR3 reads CASSSYRNTEAFF. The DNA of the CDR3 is TGTGCCAGCAGCTCCTACAGGAACACTGAAGCTTTCTTT.

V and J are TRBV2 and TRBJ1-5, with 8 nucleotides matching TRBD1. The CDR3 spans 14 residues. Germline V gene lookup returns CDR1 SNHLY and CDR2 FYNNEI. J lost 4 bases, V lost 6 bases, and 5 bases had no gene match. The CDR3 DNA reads TGTGCCAGCAGCCGACGACAGGGGAATCAGCCCCAGCATTTT. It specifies CASSRRQGNQPQHF.

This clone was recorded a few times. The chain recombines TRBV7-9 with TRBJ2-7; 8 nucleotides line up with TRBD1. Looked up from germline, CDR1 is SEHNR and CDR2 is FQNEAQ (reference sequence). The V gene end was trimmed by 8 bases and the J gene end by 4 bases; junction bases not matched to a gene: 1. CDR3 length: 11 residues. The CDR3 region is CASGQGYEQYF. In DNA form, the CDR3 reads TGTGCCAGCGGACAGGGTTACGAGCAGTACTTC.

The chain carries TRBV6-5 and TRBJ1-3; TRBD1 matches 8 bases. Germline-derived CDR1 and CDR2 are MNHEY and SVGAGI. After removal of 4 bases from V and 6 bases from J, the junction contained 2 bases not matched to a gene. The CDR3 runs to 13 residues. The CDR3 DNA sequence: TGTGCCAGCAGTTCGGGACAGGAAAACACCATATATTTT. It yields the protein CASSSGQENTIYF.

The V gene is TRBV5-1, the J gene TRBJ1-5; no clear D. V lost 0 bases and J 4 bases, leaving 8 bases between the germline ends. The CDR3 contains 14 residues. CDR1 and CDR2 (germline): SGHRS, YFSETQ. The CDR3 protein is CASSLGQKNQPQHF. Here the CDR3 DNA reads TGCGCCAGCAGCTTGGGGCAGAAGAATCAGCCCCAGCATTTT.

DNA of the CDR3: TGTGCCAGCAGCCCAACAGGGGGCGCGACAGATACGCAGTATTTT. Encoded protein: CASSPTGGATDTQYF. The chain is built from TRBV7-6 and TRBJ2-3; 9 bases fit TRBD1. The CDR3 is made up of 15 amino acids. Trimming cost V 5 bases and J 3 bases; bases outside gene matches: 6. Germline loops: CDR1 SGHVS, CDR2 FNYEAQ. The entire variable domain, with the rest obtained from reference TRBV7-6 and TRBJ2-3, is as follows: GAGVSQSPRYKVTKRGQDVALRCDPISGHVSLYWYRQALGQGPEFLTYFNYEAQQDKSGLPNDRFSAERPEGSISTLTIQRTEQRDSAMYRCASSPTGGATDTQYFGPGTRLTVL.

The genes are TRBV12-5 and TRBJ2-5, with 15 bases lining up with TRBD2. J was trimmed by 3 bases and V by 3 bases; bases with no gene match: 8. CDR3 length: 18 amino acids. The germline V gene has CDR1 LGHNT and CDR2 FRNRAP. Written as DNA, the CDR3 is TGTGCTAGTGGTTTAGACAGTGGACTAGCGGGAGGGGAAGAGACCCAGTACTTC. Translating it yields CASGLDSGLAGGEETQYF. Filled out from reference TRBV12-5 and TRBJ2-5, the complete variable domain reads DARVTQTPRHKVTEMGQEVTMRCQPILGHNTVFWYRQTMMQGLELLAYFRNRAPLDDSGMPKDRFSAEMPDATLATLKIQPSEPRDSAVYFCASGLDSGLAGGEETQYFGPGTRLLVL.

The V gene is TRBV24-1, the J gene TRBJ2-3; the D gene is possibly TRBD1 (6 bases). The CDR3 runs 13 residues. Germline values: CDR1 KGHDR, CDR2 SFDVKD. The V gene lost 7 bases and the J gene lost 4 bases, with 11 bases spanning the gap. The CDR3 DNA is TGTGCCACCAGCGCAGGGGTCCCAGATACGCAGTATTTT. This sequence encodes CATSAGVPDTQYF.

CDR3 sequence: CASSQDNQGGVMAFF. The CDR3 DNA sequence: TGCGCCAGCAGCCAAGATAATCAGGGAGGAGTTATGGCTTTCTTT. The chain recombines TRBV4-1 with TRBJ1-1, with TRBD1 as a possible D gene (5 bases). Between the trimmed V and J ends, which lost 0 bases and 11 bases, there was a span of 19 bases. The length of the CDR3 is 15 residues. CDR1 MGHRA and CDR2 YSYEKL come from the germline V gene.